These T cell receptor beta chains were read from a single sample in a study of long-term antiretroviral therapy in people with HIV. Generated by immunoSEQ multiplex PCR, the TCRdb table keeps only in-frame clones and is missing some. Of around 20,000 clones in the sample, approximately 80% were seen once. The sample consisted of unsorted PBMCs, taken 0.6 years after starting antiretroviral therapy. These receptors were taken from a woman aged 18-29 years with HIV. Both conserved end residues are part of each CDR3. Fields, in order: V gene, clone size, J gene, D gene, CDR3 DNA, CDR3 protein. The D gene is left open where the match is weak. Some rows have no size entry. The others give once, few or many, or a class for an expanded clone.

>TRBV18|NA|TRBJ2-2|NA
TGTGCCAGCTCACCCACGGGTCACAGGAGAAACACCGGGGAGCTGTTTTTT
CASSPTGHRRNTGELFF
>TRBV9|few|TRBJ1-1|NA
TGTGCCAGCAGCGTCTCCTGGAACACTGAAGCTTTCTTT
CASSVSWNTEAFF
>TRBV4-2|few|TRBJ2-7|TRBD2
TGTGCCAGCAGCCAAGTTGTAGGGACTAGCGGGGGGGAGCAGTACTTC
CASSQVVGTSGGEQYF
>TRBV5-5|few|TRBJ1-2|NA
TGTGCCAGCAGGGTGGACCTTAACTATGGCTACACCTTC
CASRVDLNYGYTF
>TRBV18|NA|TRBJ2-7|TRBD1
TGTGCCAGCTCACGATCCGGGGACAGGGGGTCCGAGCAGTACTTC
CASSRSGDRGSEQYF
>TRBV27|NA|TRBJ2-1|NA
TGTGCCAGCAGTTTAATCGGACCCTACAATGAGCAGTTCTTC
CASSLIGPYNEQFF
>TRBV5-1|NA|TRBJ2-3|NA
TGCGCCAGCAGCTTGGAGGAGGGGGGGGCCAGGACAGATACGCAGTATTTT
CASSLEEGGARTDTQYF
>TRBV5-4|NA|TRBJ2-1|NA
TGTGCCAGCAGCCCCCCGGGAAATGAGCAGTTCTTC
CASSPPGNEQFF
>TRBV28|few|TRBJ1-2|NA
TGTGCCAGCAAAAAGGAAAGGGGACCTTATGGCTACACCTTC
CASKKERGPYGYTF
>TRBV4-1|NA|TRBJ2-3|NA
TGCGCCAGCAGCCAAGATCCAAGCGGGTATACAGATACGCAGTATTTT
CASSQDPSGYTDTQYF
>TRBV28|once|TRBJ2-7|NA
TGTGCCAGCACTCCAACGTCCGGACAGACCTACGAGCAGTACTTC
CASTPTSGQTYEQYF
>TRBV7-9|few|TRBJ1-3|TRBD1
TGTGCCAGCAGCTTGACGACAGGGGCTGGAAACACCATATATTTT
CASSLTTGAGNTIYF
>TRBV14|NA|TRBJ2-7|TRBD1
TGTGCCAGCAGCCACTGGACAGGGAGCTCCTACGAGCAGTACTTC
CASSHWTGSSYEQYF